These 12 T cell receptor beta chains came from one sample sequenced in a study of blood T cell repertoires in COVID-19. Data came from immunoSEQ multiplex PCR; TCRdb stores just in-frame clones and leaves some out. Of over 120,000 clones in the sample, about 85% were seen once. Input material: peripheral blood. The receptor source for this set is a human donor with acute or convalescent COVID-19. The donor label of this sample is uncertain.

V gene TRBV7-9 combines with J gene TRBJ1-1; maybe TRBD1 (5 bases). The CDR3 loop spans 13 amino acids. Germline CDR1 and CDR2: SEHNR and FQNEAQ (reference sequence). The ends were cut back, 8 bases at V and 4 bases at J, with 14 bases in the middle. DNA of the CDR3: TGTGCCAGCTCCGGGGGGGGTAGCACTGAAGCTTTCTTT. The encoded protein is CASSGGGSTEAFF.

The V gene is TRBV25-1, the J gene TRBJ1-4; 7 bases align to TRBD1. The CDR3 has 14 amino acids. V gave up 8 bases and J gave up 3 bases; unmatched junction bases: 6. Germline-derived CDR1 and CDR2 are MGHDK and SYGVNS. The CDR3 here is CASRRQGANEKLFF. Here the CDR3 DNA reads TGTGCCAGCCGAAGACAGGGAGCTAATGAAAAACTGTTTTTT. The full variable domain, in which reference TRBV25-1 and TRBJ1-4 provide the parts outside the CDR3, is EADIYQTPRYLVIGTGKKITLECSQTMGHDKMYWYQQDPGMELHLIHYSYGVNSTEKGDLSSESTVSRIRTEHFPLTLESARPSHTSQYLCASRRQGANEKLFFGSGTQLSVL.

The chain links TRBV7-2 to TRBJ2-5; D possibly corresponds to TRBD1 (6 bases). The CDR3 runs to 14 residues. V was cut by 2 bases and J by 2 bases, with 9 bases left in between. The germline V gene encodes CDR1 SGHTA and CDR2 FQGNSA. The CDR3 loop reads CASSLTGIQETQYF. The CDR3 DNA follows: TGTGCCAGCAGCTTAACAGGGATTCAAGAGACCCAGTACTTC. Together with reference TRBV7-2 and TRBJ2-5, the CDR3 gives the full variable domain: GAGVSQSPSNKVTEKGKDVELRCDPISGHTALYWYRQSLGQGLEFLIYFQGNSAPDKSGLPSDRFSAERTGGSVSTLTIQRTQQEDSAVYLCASSLTGIQETQYFGPGTRLLVL.

This chain uses TRBV28 with TRBJ1-4, with TRBD1 as a possible D gene (6 bases). Trimming removed 7 bases from V and 8 bases from J, with 20 bases in between. The CDR3 consists of 15 residues. The V gene's germline CDR1 is MDHEN and CDR2 SYDVKM. The CDR3 loop reads CASTSGQREREKLFF. The CDR3, as DNA: TGTGCCAGCACGTCCGGACAGCGCGAACGGGAAAAACTGTTTTTT.

This chain connects TRBV4-1 to TRBJ1-5, with D maybe TRBD1 (6 bases). V dropped 1 base and J dropped 4 bases, with 11 bases sitting between them. This CDR3 is built from 15 residues. From germline, CDR1 is MGHRA and CDR2 YSYEKL. The CDR3 DNA reads TGCGCCAGCAGCCAAGGGCAGGGGACGAATCAGCCCCAGCATTTT. It codes for CASSQGQGTNQPQHF.

V usage is TRBV4-3 and J usage is TRBJ2-1; 12 positions agree with TRBD2. V was clipped by 3 bases and J by 9 bases; unmatched bases: 9. Germline V gene data show CDR1 as LGHNA and CDR2 as YSLEER. The CDR3 runs to 16 residues. In DNA, the CDR3 is TGCGCCAGCAGCCAGGCAGCCGGACTAGCGGGGAGTGAGCAGTTCTTC. This translates into CASSQAAGLAGSEQFF.

The chain recombines TRBV21-1 with TRBJ1-2; the table's D call of TRBD1 was not tested on the DNA. TRBV21-1 is termed a pseudogene. There are 18 residues in the CDR3. The DNA for the CDR3 is TGTGCCAGCAGCAGGAGGCCAGTACCGGGACAGGGGAGCTATGGCTACACCTTC. It codes for CASSRRPVPGQGSYGYTF.

This chain joins TRBV6-5 and TRBJ1-5; 8 bases are a match to TRBD1. The V gene's germline CDR1 is MNHEY and CDR2 SVGAGI. The length of the CDR3 is 15 residues. With V trimmed by 7 bases and J by 5 bases, 10 bases remained unmatched. For the CDR3, the DNA is TGTGCCAGCACTCCTGGACAGGGTGTTGATCAGCCCCAGCATTTT. Its translation is CASTPGQGVDQPQHF.

The rearrangement links TRBV10-3 to TRBJ2-7; 8 nucleotides align to TRBD1. CDR3 length: 12 residues. V lost 5 bases to trimming and J lost 4 bases; unmatched junction nucleotides: 1. Looked up from germline, CDR1 is ENHRY and CDR2 is SYGVKD. The CDR3 spells CAISQGAYEQYV. Here the CDR3 DNA reads TGTGCCATCAGTCAGGGGGCTTACGAGCAGTACGTC.

The chain joins TRBV18 to TRBJ1-4, with TRBD1 matching 10 bases. Losses at the gene ends were 3 bases for V and 0 bases for J; bases not matched to a gene: 10. CDR3 size: 19 residues. Germline assignment: CDR1 KGHSH and CDR2 LQKENI. Here the CDR3 DNA reads TGTGCCAGCTCACCTGTCGACAGGGGGCGACTAACAACTAATGAAAAACTGTTTTTT. Amino acid sequence: CASSPVDRGRLTTNEKLFF.

This chain connects TRBV9 to TRBJ1-2; 9 bases fit TRBD1. V trimming: 3 bases; J trimming: 4 bases; junction bases outside the gene matches: 7. In germline, CDR1 is SGDLS, CDR2 YYNGEE. CDR3 length: 15 amino acids. Here the CDR3 reads CASSAGTGIGYGYTF. CDR3 in DNA: TGTGCCAGCAGCGCAGGGACAGGGATCGGCTATGGCTACACCTTC. The variable domain in full, with the rest retrieved from reference TRBV9 and TRBJ1-2, is DSGVTQTPKHLITATGQRVTLRCSPRSGDLSVYWYQQSLDQGLQFLIQYYNGEERAKGNILERFSAQQFPDLHSELNLSSLELGDSALYFCASSAGTGIGYGYTFGSGTRLTVV.

This sequence joins TRBV11-3 and TRBJ2-1, with 7 bases lining up with TRBD1. The V segment lost 2 bases and the J segment 7 bases; nucleotides outside the gene matches: 11. CDR1 and CDR2 from the germline V gene are SGHNT and YENEEA. There are 16 residues in the CDR3. CDR3 DNA: TGTGCCAGCAGCTTAAAACAGGGGAATATATGGAATGAGCAGTTCTTC. Amino acids: CASSLKQGNIWNEQFF. Based on the CDR3 plus reference TRBV11-3 and TRBJ2-1, the full variable domain is EAGVVQSPRYKIIEKKQPVAFWCNPISGHNTLYWYLQNLGQGPELLIRYENEEAVDDSQLPKDRFSAERLKGVDSTLKIQPAELGDSAVYLCASSLKQGNIWNEQFFGPGTRLTVL.